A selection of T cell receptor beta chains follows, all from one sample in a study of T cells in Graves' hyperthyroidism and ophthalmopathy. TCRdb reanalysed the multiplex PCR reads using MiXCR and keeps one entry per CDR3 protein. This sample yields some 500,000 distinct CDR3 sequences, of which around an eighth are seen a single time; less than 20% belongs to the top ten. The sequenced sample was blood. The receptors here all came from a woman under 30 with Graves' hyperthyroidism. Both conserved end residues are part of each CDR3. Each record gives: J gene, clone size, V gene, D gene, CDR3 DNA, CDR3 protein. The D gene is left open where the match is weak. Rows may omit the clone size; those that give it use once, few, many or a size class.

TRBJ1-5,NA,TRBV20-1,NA,TGCAGTGCTGAGGGGGGGCAGGGAGCGCAGCCCCAGCATTTT,CSAEGGQGAQPQHF
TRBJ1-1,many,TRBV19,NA,TGTGCCAGTAGTATAGATCTCAACACTGAAGCTTTCTTT,CASSIDLNTEAFF
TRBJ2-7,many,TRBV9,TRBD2,TGTGCCAGCAGCGTACGGGAGGGCCGTGGAGAGCAGTACTTC,CASSVREGRGEQYF
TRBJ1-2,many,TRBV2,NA,TGTGCCAGCAGTGAATTGGTCGGGGTTGGCTATGGCTACACCTTC,CASSELVGVGYGYTF
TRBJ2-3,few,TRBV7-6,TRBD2,TGTGCCAGCAGCTTATCCCTAGCGGGCCCCACAGATACGCAGTATTTT,CASSLSLAGPTDTQYF
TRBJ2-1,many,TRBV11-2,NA,TGTGCCAGCAGCTTAACGACGACCAACCCTGGGAGGCGGCCCTACAATGAGCAGTTCTTC,CASSLTTTNPGRRPYNEQFF
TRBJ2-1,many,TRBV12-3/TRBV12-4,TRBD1,TGTGCCAGCAGTTTAAGCCAGGGGGTTTACAATGAGCAGTTCTTC,CASSLSQGVYNEQFF
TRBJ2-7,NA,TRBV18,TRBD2,TGTGCCAGCTCACCAGCGGGCGGGAGTAAGAACGAGCAGTACTTC,CASSPAGGSKNEQYF
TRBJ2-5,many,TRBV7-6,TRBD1,TGTGCCAGCAGCAAGGGACAGGGAGGGGAGACCCAGTACTTC,CASSKGQGGETQYF
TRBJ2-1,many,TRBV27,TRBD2,TGTGCCAGCAGTCTACCACGACTAGCGGGAGATGAGCAGTTCTTC,CASSLPRLAGDEQFF
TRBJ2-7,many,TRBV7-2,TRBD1,TGTGCCAGCAGCCCCGCCGGGACAGGGAACTACGAGCAGTACTTC,CASSPAGTGNYEQYF
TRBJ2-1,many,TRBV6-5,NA,TGTGCCAGCAGTTACGGGACCACAGGCAATGAGCAGTTCTTC,CASSYGTTGNEQFF
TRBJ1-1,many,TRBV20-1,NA,TGCAGTGCTAGAGTTACGCAGGGGTGGACTGAAGCTTTCTTT,CSARVTQGWTEAFF
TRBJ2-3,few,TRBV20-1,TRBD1,TGCAGTGCTAGGGGACAGGGGTGGAATACGCAGTATTTT,CSARGQGWNTQYF
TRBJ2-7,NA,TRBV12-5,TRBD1,TGTGCTAGTGGCCAAGGGACAGGGGGCGACGAGCAGTACTTC,CASGQGTGGDEQYF
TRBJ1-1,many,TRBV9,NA,TGTGCCAGCAGCGAAACAGAAAACACTGAAGCTTTCTTT,CASSETENTEAFF
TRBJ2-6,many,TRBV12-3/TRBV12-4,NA,TGTGCCAGCACAAGAGTTGCTGGGGCCAACGTCCTGACTTTC,CASTRVAGANVLTF
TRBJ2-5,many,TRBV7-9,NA,TGTGCCAGCAGCTTCCTCACTCTGAAGCAAGAGACCCAGTACTTC,CASSFLTLKQETQYF
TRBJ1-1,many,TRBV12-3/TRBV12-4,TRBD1,TGTGCCAGCAGTCAGGGGGTGGGGGTCGTGAACACTGAAGCTTTCTTT,CASSQGVGVVNTEAFF
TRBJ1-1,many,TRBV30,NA,TGTGCCTGGTACCACTCTGAAGCTTTCTTT,CAWYHSEAFF
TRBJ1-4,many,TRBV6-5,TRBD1,TGTGCCAGCAGTTACTCACAGGGGCCTAATGAAAAACTGTTTTTT,CASSYSQGPNEKLFF
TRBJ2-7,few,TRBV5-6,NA,TGTGCCAGCAGCCTCGGAACCGCACGCCAGTCCTACGAGCAGTACTTC,CASSLGTARQSYEQYF
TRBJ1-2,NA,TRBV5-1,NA,TGCGCCAGCAGCTTTAATCCAGGGGCTAACTATGGCTACACCTTC,CASSFNPGANYGYTF
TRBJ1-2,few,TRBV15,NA,TGTGCCACCAGCAGAGACCACTATGGCTACACCTTC,CATSRDHYGYTF
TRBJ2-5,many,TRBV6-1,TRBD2,TGTGCCAGCACCACATCGGGTGCGGGAGAAGAGACCCAGTACTTC,CASTTSGAGEETQYF
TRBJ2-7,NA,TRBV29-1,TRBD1,TGCAGCGTTGGGGTGGACAGGGCCTACGAGCAGTACTTC,CSVGVDRAYEQYF
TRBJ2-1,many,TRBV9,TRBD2,TGTGCCAGCAGCTTCGGACTAGCGGGGGCCTGGAATGAGCAGTTCTTC,CASSFGLAGAWNEQFF
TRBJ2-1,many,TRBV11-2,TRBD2,TGTGCCAGCAGCCCCCGGGGGGCGGGAGGGCCTCATGAGCAGTTCTTC,CASSPRGAGGPHEQFF
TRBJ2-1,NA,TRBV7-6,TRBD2,TGTGCCAGCAGCTTAGCGCGGGGGGGACTAGCGGATATTAGCTCCTACAATGAGCAGTTCTTC,CASSLARGGLADISSYNEQFF
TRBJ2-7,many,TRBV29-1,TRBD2,TGCAGCGTTGAACAGTGGTCACTAGCGGGCTCCTACGAGCAGTACTTC,CSVEQWSLAGSYEQYF
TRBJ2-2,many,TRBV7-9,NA,TGTGCCAGCAGCCAAAAGAGTGTGGGAATCGGGGAGCTGTTTTTT,CASSQKSVGIGELFF